The source of this TCR beta chain is a study of blood T cell repertoires in COVID-19. In its sample, this clone was seen a few times. The germline V gene encodes CDR1 SGDLS and CDR2 YYNGEE. V gave up 1 base and J gave up 5 bases; unmatched junction bases: 15. CDR3 length: 18 amino acids. Some clones are missing from TCRdb's copy, which holds only in-frame ones; the method was immunoSEQ multiplex PCR. The profile covers under 130,000 clones, with about 75% appearing a single time and about 5.9% taken by the ten largest. This clonotype originated in a man aged 80 or over with acute or convalescent COVID-19. Sample: peripheral blood. This sequence joins TRBV9 and TRBJ2-7, with 10 positions matching TRBD2. The CDR3 here is CASSVSGEVAGGGNEQYF. The CDR3 nucleotides read TGTGCCAGCAGCGTATCCGGGGAGGTAGCGGGAGGCGGGAACGAGCAGTACTTC.